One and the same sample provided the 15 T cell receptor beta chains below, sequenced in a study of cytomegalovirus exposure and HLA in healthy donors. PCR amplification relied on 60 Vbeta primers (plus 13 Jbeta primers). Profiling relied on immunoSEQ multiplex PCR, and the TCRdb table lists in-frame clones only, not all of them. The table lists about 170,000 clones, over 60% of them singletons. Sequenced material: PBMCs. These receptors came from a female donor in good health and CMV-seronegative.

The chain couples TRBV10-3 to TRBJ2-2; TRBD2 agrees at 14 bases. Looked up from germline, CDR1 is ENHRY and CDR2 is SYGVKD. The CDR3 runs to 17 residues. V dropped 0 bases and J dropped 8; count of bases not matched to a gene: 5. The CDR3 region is CAISESSGTSGRGELFF. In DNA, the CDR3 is TGTGCCATCAGTGAGTCATCCGGGACTAGCGGGAGAGGGGAGCTGTTTTTT.

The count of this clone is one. CDR3 in amino acids: CASSPTGLEAFF. Here the CDR3 DNA reads TGTGCCAGCTCACCGACAGGGTTAGAAGCTTTCTTT. J is TRBJ1-1 and V is TRBV18; TRBD1 matches 7 bases. Trimming cost V 3 bases and J 8 bases; bases outside gene matches: 3. This CDR3 comprises 12 residues. From germline, CDR1 is KGHSH and CDR2 LQKENI.

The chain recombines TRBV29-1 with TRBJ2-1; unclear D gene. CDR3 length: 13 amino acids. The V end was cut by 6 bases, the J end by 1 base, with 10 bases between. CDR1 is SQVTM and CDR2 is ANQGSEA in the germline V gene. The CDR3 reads CSVRGFSYNEQFF. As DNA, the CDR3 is TGCAGCGTCAGAGGATTTTCCTACAATGAGCAGTTCTTC.

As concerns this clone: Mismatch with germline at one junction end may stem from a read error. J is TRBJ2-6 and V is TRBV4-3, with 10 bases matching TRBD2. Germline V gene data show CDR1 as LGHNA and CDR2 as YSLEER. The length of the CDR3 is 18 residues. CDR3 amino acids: CASSQDLAGASGANGLTF. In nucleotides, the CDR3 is TGCGCCAGCAGCCAAGATCTAGCGGGAGCCTCTGGGGCCAACGGCCTGACTTTC.

The CDR3 spells CASSLGGGSVTDTQYF. For the CDR3, the DNA is TGTGCCAGCAGCTTGGGGGGGGGAAGTGTCACAGATACGCAGTATTTT. The chain uses TRBV5-4 and TRBJ2-3; 7 bases align to TRBD2. From germline, CDR1 is SGHNT and CDR2 YYREEE (reference sequence). This CDR3 has 16 residues. The ends lost 0 bases at V and 2 bases at J; junction bases unmatched: 6.

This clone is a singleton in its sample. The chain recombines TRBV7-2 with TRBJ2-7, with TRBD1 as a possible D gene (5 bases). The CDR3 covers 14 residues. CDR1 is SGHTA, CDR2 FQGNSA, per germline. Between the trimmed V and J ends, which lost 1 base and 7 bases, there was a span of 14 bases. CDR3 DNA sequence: TGTGCCAGCAGCTTAGAACCGGACATAGCAGAGCAGTACTTC. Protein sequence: CASSLEPDIAEQYF.

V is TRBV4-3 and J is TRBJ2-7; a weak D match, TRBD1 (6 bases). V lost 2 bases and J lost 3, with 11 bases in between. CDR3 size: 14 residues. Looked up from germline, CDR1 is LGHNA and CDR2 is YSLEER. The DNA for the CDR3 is TGCGCCAGCAGCCAATACGGACAGATCTACGAGCAGTACTTC. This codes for CASSQYGQIYEQYF.

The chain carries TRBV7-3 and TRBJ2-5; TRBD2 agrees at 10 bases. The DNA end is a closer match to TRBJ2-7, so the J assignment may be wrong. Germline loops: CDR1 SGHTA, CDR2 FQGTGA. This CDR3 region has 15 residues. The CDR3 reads CASSSGLADLYEQYF. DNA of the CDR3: TGTGCCAGCAGCTCTGGACTAGCGGATCTCTACGAGCAGTACTTC.

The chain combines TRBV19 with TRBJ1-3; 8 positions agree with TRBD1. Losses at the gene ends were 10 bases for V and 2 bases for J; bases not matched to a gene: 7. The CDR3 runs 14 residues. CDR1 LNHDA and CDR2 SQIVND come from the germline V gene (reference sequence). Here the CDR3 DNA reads TGTGCCACCGCAGACAGGGGAACTGGAAACACCATATATTTT. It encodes CATADRGTGNTIYF.

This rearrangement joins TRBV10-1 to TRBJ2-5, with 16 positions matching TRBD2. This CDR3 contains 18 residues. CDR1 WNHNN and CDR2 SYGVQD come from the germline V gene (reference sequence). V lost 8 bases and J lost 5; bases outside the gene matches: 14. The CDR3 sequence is CASVRGSGLAGGGETQYF. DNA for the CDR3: TGCGCCAGCGTACGGGGATCGGGACTAGCGGGGGGGGGTGAGACCCAGTACTTC.

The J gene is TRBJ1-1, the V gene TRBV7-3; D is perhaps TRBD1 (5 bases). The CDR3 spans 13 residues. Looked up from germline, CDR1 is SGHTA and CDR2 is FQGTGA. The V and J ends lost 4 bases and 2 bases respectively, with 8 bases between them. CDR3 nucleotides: TGTGCCAGCAGCTCCGACAGAAACACTGAAGCTTTCTTT. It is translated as CASSSDRNTEAFF.

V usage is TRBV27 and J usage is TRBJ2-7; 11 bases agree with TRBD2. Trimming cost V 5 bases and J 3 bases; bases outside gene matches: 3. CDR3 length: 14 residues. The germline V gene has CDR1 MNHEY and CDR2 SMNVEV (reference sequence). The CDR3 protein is CASSITSGGYEQYF. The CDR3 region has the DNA TGTGCCAGCAGTATCACTAGCGGGGGCTACGAGCAGTACTTC.

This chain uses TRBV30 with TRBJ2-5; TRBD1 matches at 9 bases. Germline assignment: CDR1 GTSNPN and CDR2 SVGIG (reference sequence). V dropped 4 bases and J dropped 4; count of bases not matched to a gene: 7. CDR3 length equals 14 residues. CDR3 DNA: TGTGCCTGGAACAGGGGGCGCATTTCAGAGACCCAGTACTTC. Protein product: CAWNRGRISETQYF. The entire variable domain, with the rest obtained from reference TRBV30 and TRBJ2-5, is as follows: SQTIHQWPATLVQPVGSPLSLECTVEGTSNPNLYWYRQAAGRGLQLLFYSVGIGQISSEVPQNLSASRPQDRQFILSSKKLLLSDSGFYLCAWNRGRISETQYFGPGTRLLVL.

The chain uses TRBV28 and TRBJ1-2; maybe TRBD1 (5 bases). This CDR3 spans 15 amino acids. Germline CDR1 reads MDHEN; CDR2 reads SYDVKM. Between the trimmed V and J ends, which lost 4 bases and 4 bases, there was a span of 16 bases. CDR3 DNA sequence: TGTGCCAGCAGTTCGGCTCTACAGGTGTTCTATGGCTACACCTTC. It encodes CASSSALQVFYGYTF.

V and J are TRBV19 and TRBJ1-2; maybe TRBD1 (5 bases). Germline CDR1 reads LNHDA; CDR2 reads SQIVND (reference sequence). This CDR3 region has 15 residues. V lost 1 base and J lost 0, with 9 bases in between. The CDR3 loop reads CASSIGQRANYGYTF. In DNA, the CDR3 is TGTGCCAGTAGTATAGGACAGCGAGCTAACTATGGCTACACCTTC.